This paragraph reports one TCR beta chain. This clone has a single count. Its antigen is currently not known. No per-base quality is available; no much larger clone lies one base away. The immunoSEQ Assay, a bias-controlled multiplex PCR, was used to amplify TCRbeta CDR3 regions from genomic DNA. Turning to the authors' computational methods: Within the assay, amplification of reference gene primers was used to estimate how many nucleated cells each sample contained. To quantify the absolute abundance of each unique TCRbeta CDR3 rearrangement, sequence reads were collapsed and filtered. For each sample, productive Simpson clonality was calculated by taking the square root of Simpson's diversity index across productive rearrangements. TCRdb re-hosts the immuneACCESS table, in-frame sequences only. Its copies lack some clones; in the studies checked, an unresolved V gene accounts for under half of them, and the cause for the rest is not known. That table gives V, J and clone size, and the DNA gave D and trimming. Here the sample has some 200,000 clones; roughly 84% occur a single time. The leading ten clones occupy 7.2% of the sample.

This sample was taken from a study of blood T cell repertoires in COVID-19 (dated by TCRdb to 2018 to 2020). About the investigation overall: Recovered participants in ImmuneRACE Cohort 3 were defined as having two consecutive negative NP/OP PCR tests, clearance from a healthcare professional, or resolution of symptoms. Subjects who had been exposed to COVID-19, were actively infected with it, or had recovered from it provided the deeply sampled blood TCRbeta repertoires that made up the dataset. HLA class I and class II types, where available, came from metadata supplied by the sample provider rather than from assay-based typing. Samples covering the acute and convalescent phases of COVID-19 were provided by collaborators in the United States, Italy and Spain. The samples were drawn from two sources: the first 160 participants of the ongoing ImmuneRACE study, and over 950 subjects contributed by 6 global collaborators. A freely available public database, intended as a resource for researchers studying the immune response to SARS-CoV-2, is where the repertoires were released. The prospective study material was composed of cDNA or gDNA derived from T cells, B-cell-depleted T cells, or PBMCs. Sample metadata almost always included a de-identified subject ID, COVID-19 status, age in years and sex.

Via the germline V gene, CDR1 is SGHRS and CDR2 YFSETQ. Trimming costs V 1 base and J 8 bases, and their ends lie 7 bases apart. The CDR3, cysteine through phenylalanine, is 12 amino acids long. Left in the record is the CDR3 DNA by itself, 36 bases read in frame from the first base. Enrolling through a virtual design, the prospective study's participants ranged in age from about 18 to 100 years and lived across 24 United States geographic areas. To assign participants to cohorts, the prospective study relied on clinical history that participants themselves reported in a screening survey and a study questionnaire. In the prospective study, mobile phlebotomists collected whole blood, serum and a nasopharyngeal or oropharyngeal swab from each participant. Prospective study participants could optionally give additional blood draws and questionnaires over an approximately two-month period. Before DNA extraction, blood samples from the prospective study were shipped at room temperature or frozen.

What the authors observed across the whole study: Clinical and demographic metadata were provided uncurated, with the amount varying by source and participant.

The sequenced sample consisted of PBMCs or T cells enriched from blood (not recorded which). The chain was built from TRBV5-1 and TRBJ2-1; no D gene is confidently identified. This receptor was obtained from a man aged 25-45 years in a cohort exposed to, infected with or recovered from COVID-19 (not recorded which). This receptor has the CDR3 CASSLSGHEQFF. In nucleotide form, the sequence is TGCGCCAGCAGCTTGTCTGGCCATGAGCAGTTCTTC.